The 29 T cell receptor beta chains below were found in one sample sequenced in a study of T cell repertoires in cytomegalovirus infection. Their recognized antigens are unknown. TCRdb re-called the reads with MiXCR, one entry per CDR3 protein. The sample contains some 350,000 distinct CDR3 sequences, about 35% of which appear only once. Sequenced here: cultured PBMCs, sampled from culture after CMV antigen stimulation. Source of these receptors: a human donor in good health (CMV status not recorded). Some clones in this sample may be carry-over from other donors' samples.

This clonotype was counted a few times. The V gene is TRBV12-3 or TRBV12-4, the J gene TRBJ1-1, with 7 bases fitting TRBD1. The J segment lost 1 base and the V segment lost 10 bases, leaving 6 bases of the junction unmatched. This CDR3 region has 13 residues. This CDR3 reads CATQRQGNTEAFF. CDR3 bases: TGTGCCACCCAAAGACAGGGGAACACTGAAGCTTTCTTT.

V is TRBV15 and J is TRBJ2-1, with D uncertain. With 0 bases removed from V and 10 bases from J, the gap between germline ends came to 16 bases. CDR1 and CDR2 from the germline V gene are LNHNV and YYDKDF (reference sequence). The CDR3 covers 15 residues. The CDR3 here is CATSRDHGASREQFF. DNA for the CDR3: TGTGCCACCAGCAGAGATCACGGTGCAAGTCGCGAGCAGTTCTTC. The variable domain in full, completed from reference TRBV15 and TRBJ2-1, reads DAMVIQNPRYQVTQFGKPVTLSCSQTLNHNVMYWYQQKSSQAPKLLFHYYDKDFNNEADTPDNFQSRRPNTSFCFLDIRSPGLGDTAMYLCATSRDHGASREQFFGPGTRLTVL.

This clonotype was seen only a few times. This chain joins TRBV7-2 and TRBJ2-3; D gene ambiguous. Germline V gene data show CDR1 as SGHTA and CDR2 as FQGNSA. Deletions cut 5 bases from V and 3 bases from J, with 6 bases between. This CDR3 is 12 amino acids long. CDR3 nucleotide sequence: TGTGCCAGCAGCACGACGACAGATACGCAGTATTTT. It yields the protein CASSTTTDTQYF.

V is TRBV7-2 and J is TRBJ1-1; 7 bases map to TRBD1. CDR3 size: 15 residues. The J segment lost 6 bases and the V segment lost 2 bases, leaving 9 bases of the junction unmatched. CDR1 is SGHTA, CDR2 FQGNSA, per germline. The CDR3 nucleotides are TGTGCCAGCAGCTTAACCCCGACAGGGACCGCTGAAGCTTTCTTT. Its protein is CASSLTPTGTAEAFF.

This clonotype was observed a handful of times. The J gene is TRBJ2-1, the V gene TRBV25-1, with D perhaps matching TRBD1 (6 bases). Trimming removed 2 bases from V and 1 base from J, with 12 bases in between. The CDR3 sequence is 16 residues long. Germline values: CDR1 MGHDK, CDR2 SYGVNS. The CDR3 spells CASSEPGTSSYNEQFF. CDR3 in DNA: TGTGCCAGCAGTGAACCAGGGACATCTTCCTACAATGAGCAGTTCTTC.

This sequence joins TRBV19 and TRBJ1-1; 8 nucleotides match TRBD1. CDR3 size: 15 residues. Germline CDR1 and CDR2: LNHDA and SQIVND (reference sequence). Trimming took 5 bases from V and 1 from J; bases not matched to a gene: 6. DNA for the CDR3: TGTGCCAGTAGTGATTGGACAGGGTCGAACACTGAAGCTTTCTTT. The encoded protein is CASSDWTGSNTEAFF.

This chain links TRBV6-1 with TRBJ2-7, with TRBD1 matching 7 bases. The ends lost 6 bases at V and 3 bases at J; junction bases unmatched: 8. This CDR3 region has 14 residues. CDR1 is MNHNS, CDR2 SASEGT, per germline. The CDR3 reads CASSRIRDSYEQYF. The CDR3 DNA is TGTGCCAGCAGCCGAATCCGGGACAGCTACGAGCAGTACTTC.

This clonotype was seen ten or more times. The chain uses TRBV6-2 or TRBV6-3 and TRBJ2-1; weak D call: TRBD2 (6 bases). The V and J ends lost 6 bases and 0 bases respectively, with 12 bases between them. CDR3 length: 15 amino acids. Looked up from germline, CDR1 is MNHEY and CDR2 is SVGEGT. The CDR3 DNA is TGTGCCAGCAGAACTAGCAGGAGCTCCTACAATGAGCAGTTCTTC. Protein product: CASRTSRSSYNEQFF.

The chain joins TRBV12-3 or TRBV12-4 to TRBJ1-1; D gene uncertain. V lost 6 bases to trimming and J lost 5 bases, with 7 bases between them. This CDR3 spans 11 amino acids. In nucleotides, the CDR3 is TGTGCCAGCAGCATAGGAACTGAAGCTTTCTTT. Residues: CASSIGTEAFF.

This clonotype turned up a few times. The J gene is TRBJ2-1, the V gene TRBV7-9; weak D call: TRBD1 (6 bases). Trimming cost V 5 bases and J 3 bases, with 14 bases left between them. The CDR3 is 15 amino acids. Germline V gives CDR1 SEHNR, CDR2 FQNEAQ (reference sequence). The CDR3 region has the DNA TGTGCCAGCAGCGATCAGGGACAAGGCTACAATGAGCAGTTCTTC. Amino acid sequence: CASSDQGQGYNEQFF.

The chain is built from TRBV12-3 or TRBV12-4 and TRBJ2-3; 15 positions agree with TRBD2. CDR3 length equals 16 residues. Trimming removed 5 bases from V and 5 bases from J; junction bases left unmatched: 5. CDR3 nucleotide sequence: TGTGCCAGCAGTCGGACTAGCGGGAGGGCCGAAGATACGCAGTATTTT. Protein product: CASSRTSGRAEDTQYF.

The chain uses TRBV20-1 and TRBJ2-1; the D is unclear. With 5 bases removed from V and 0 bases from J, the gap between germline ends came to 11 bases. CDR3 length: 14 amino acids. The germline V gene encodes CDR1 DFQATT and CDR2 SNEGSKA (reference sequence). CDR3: CSALTYLSYNEQFF. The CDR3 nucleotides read TGCAGTGCTTTAACATACCTCTCCTACAATGAGCAGTTCTTC.

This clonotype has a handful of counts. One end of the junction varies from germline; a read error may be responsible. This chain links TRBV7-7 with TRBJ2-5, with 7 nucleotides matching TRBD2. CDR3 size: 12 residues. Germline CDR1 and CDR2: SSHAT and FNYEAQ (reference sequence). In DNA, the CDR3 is TGTGCTAGCAGCTTAGCGGGCCAGGCCCAGTACTTC. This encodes CASSLAGQAQYF.

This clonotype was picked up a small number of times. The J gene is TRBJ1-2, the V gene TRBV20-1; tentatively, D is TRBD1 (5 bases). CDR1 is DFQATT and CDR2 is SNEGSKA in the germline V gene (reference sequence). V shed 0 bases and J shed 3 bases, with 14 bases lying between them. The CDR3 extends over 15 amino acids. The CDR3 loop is CSARDPSGLHYGYTF. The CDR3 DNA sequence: TGCAGTGCTAGAGATCCTTCAGGGCTGCACTATGGCTACACCTTC.

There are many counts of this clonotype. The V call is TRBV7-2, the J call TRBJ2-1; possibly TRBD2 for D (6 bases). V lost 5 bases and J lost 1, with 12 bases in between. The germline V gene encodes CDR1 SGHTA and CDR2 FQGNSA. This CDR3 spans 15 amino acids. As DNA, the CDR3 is TGTGCCAGCAGCGGCTATAGCGGATCCTACAATGAGCAGTTCTTC. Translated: CASSGYSGSYNEQFF.

The DNA for the CDR3 is TGCAGCGTTGTCGGGGTGACAGGGACGACTGGAAACACCATATATTTT. Its translation: CSVVGVTGTTGNTIYF. This chain joins TRBV29-1 and TRBJ1-3; TRBD1 matches 7 bases. The CDR3 runs 16 residues. Looked up from germline, CDR1 is SQVTM and CDR2 is ANQGSEA. V lost 4 bases, J lost 2 bases, and 11 bases stayed unmatched.

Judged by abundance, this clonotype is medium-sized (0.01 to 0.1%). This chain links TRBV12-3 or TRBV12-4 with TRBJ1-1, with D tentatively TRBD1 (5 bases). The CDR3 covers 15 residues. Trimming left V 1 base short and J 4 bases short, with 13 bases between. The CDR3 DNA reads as TGTGCCAGCAGTTTAGGGTTTGGGGGGAGCACTGAAGCTTTCTTT. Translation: CASSLGFGGSTEAFF.

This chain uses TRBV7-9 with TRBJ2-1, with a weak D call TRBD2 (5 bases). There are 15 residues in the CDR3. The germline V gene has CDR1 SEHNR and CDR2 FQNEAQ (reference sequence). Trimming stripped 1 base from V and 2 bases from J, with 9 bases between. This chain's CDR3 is CASSLVLDTYNEQFF. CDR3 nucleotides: TGTGCCAGCAGCTTAGTACTAGATACCTACAATGAGCAGTTCTTC.

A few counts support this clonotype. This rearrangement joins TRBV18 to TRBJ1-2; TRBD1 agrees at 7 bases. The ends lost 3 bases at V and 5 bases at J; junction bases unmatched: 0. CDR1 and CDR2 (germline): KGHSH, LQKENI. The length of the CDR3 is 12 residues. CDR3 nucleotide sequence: TGTGCCAGCTCACCGGGACAGTATGGCTACACCTTC. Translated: CASSPGQYGYTF.

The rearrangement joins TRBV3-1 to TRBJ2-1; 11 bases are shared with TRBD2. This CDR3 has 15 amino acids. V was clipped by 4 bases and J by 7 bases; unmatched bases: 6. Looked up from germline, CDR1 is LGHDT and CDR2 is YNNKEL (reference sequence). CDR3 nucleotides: TGTGCCAGCAGCCTAGCGGGAGGGTTGAGGAATGAGCAGTTCTTC. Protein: CASSLAGGLRNEQFF.

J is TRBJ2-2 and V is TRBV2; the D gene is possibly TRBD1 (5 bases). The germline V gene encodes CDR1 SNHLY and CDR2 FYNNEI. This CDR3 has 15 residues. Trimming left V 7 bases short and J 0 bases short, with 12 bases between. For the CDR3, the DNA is TGTGCCAGCATCCGAGACAGTCCGAACACCGGGGAGCTGTTTTTT. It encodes CASIRDSPNTGELFF. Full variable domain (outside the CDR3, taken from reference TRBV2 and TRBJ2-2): EPEVTQTPSHQVTQMGQEVILRCVPISNHLYFYWYRQILGQKVEFLVSFYNNEISEKSEIFDDQFSVERPDGSNFTLKIRSTKLEDSAMYFCASIRDSPNTGELFFGEGSRLTVL.

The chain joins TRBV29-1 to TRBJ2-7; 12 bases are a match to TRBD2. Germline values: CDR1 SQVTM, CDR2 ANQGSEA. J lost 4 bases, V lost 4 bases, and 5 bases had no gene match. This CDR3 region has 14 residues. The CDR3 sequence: CSVVGGLAGYEQYF. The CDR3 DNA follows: TGCAGCGTTGTGGGCGGACTAGCGGGATACGAGCAGTACTTC.

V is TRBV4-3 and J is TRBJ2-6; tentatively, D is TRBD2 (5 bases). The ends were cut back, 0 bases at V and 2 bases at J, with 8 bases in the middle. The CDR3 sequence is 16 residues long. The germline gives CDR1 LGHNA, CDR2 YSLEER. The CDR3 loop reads CASSQDRRTGANVLTF. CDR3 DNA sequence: TGCGCCAGCAGCCAAGATAGGAGGACTGGGGCCAACGTCCTGACTTTC.

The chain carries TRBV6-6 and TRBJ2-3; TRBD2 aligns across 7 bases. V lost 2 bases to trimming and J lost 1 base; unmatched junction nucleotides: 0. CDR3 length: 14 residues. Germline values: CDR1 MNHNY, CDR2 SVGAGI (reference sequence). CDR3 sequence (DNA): TGTGCCAGCAGTTACGCGGGAGGCACAGATACGCAGTATTTT. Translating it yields CASSYAGGTDTQYF.

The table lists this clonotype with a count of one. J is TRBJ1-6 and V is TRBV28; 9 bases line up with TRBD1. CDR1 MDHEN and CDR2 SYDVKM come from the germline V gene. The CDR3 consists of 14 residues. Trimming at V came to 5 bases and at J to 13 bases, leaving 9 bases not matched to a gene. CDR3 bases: TGTGCCAGCAGTGCTCCGGGACAGGGTATGCCCCTCCACTTT. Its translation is CASSAPGQGMPLHF.

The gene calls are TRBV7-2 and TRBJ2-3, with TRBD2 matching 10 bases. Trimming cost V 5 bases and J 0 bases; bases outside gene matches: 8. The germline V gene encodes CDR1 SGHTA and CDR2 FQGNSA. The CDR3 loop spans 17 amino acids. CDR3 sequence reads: CASSISGRPTSTDTQYF. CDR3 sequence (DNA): TGTGCCAGCAGCATTAGCGGGAGGCCCACCAGCACAGATACGCAGTATTTT.

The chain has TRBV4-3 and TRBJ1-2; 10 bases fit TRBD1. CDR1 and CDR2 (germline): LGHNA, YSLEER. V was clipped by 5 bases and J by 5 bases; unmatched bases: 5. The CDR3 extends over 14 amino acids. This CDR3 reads CASSRDRGMYGYTF. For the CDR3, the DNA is TGCGCCAGCAGCAGGGACAGGGGTATGTATGGCTACACCTTC.

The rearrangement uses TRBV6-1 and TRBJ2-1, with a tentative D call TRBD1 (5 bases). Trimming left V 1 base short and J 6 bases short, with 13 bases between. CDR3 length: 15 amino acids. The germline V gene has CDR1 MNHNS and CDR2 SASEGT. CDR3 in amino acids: CASSEGLAGANEQFF. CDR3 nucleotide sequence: TGTGCCAGCAGTGAAGGGTTAGCTGGGGCCAATGAGCAGTTCTTC.

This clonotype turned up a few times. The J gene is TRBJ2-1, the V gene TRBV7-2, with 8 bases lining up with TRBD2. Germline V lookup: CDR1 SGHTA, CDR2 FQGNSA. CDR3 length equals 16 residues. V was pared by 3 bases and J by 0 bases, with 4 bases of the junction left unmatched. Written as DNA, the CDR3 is TGTGCCAGCAGCTTGACTAGCGAGAGCTCCTACAATGAGCAGTTCTTC. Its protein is CASSLTSESSYNEQFF. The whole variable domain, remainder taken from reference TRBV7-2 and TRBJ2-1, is GAGVSQSPSNKVTEKGKDVELRCDPISGHTALYWYRQSLGQGLEFLIYFQGNSAPDKSGLPSDRFSAERTGGSVSTLTIQRTQQEDSAVYLCASSLTSESSYNEQFFGPGTRLTVL.